This T cell receptor (beta chain) was retrieved from a study of cytomegalovirus exposure and HLA in healthy donors. Study-wide points: Among TCR beta chains, those listed as cytomegalovirus-associated numbered over 150.

For this clone: What it binds is unknown.

Germline CDR1 is SEHNR and CDR2 is FQNEAQ (reference sequence). V lost 4 bases and J 0 bases, leaving 10 bases between the germline ends. There are 15 residues in the CDR3. The study ran its PCR with 60 Vbeta and 13 Jbeta primers. Data came from immunoSEQ multiplex PCR; TCRdb stores just in-frame clones and leaves some out. The sample lists some 150,000 clones; around 75% were seen once. This chain joins TRBV7-9 and TRBJ1-3; D perhaps matches TRBD1 (5 bases). The material sequenced was PBMCs. The sequence was obtained from a woman in her twenties or thirties in good health and CMV-seronegative. CDR3 DNA sequence: TGTGCCAGCAGCTACACAGGCAGCTCTGGAAACACCATATATTTT. As protein: CASSYTGSSGNTIYF. Full variable domain (missing parts from reference TRBV7-9 and TRBJ1-3): DTGVSQNPRHKITKRGQNVTFRCDPISEHNRLYWYRQTLGQGPEFLTYFQNEAQLEKSRLLSDRFSAERPKGSFSTLEIQRTEQGDSAMYLCASSYTGSSGNTIYFGEGSWLTVV.